These T cell receptor beta chains were read from a single sample in a study of control samples from healthy donors and cancer patients. Assay: immunoSEQ multiplex PCR; the TCRdb copy retains only in-frame clones and omits some. The sample carries roughly 98,000 clones, around 82% recorded once. What was sequenced was blood. Source of these receptors: a woman in her sixties or seventies in good health. CDR3s include the opening cysteine and the closing phenylalanine or tryptophan. A D gene is named only where the DNA matches it firmly. Clone size, where shown, is once, few, many, or a class for clones that have expanded.

v_call	j_call	clone_size	d_call	cdr3_aa	cdr3_nt
TRBV3-1/TRBV3-2	TRBJ1-1	few	.	CASSPNRARAEAFF	TGTGCCAGCAGCCCGAACAGGGCTCGGGCTGAAGCTTTCTTT
TRBV9	TRBJ2-1	once	TRBD2	CASSPGGVYNEQFF	TGTGCCAGCAGCCCCGGGGGGGTCTACAATGAGCAGTTCTTC
TRBV6-5	TRBJ2-1	.	.	CASSYEGGENNEQFF	TGTGCCAGCAGTTATGAAGGGGGTGAAAACAATGAGCAGTTCTTC
TRBV4-1	TRBJ2-1	.	TRBD2	CASSQGSPGLAGYNEQFF	TGCGCCAGCAGCCAAGGATCCCCGGGACTAGCGGGGTACAATGAGCAGTTCTTC
TRBV5-5	TRBJ2-1	few	.	CASSLGNPYNEQFF	TGTGCCAGCAGCTTAGGGAACCCTTACAATGAGCAGTTCTTC
TRBV12-3/TRBV12-4	TRBJ1-4	.	.	CASGGTREKLFF	TGTGCCAGCGGGGGTACTAGGGAAAAACTGTTTTTT
TRBV14	TRBJ2-2	.	TRBD1	CASSPRQGRWSGELFF	TGTGCCAGCAGCCCCCGACAGGGAAGGTGGTCCGGGGAGCTGTTTTTT
TRBV11-3	TRBJ2-2	.	.	CASSAQGYGELFF	TGTGCCAGCAGCGCCCAGGGGTACGGGGAGCTGTTTTTT
TRBV11-2	TRBJ1-6	.	.	CASSFGGNSPLHF	TGTGCCAGCAGCTTTGGAGGGAATTCACCCCTCCACTTT
TRBV7-2	TRBJ2-3	.	.	CAQSPSSTDTQYF	TGTGCCCAAAGCCCTTCTAGCACAGATACGCAGTATTTT
TRBV28	TRBJ2-7	few	.	CASLSDSRTYEQYF	TGTGCCAGTCTATCGGACTCAAGAACCTACGAGCAGTACTTC
TRBV11-3	TRBJ2-2	once	.	CASSSNRDRTGELFF	TGTGCCAGCAGCTCGAACAGGGATAGGACCGGGGAGCTGTTTTTT
TRBV28	TRBJ1-2	.	TRBD1	CASSAPGQGVPGSGYTF	TGTGCCAGCAGTGCGCCAGGACAGGGGGTACCCGGGTCTGGCTACACCTTC
TRBV13	TRBJ2-2	.	TRBD2	CASSETSGWITGELFF	TGTGCCAGCAGCGAGACTAGCGGGTGGATCACCGGGGAGCTGTTTTTT
TRBV6-2/TRBV6-3	TRBJ2-2	.	TRBD2	CASSYGGVNTGELFF	TGTGCCAGCAGTTATGGGGGGGTGAACACCGGGGAGCTGTTTTTT
TRBV29-1	TRBJ2-7	.	TRBD1	CSATGQAYEQYF	TGCAGCGCAACGGGACAGGCCTACGAGCAGTACTTC
TRBV28	TRBJ1-4	once	.	CASSFRAWSTNEKLFF	TGTGCCAGCAGTTTTCGGGCTTGGTCAACTAATGAAAAACTGTTTTTT
TRBV10-3	TRBJ2-3	.	.	CAISENPGQETDTQYF	TGTGCCATCAGTGAGAATCCGGGACAAGAGACAGATACGCAGTATTTT
TRBV12-2	TRBJ2-1	.	.	CASRLVGLAGALPPYNEQFF	TGTGCAAGTCGCTTAGTCGGGTTAGCGGGAGCCCTGCCTCCCTACAATGAGCAGTTCTTC
TRBV7-9	TRBJ1-2	.	.	CASSSSGSYGYTF	TGTGCCAGCAGCTCCTCAGGCTCCTATGGCTACACCTTC
TRBV10-2	TRBJ2-3	.	TRBD2	CATADRAGTSGRVPSTDTQYF	TGCGCCACTGCGGACAGGGCCGGGACTAGCGGGAGGGTACCTAGCACAGATACGCAGTATTTT
TRBV12-5	TRBJ2-3	.	TRBD2	CASGLRSASGKGTDTQYF	TGTGCTAGTGGTTTGCGCTCGGCTAGCGGGAAGGGCACAGATACGCAGTATTTT
TRBV2	TRBJ1-1	.	.	CASSVMVNTEAFF	TGTGCCAGCAGTGTGATGGTGAACACTGAAGCTTTCTTT
TRBV9	TRBJ2-7	.	.	CASSVREMGEQYF	TGTGCCAGCAGCGTAAGGGAGATGGGGGAGCAGTACTTC
TRBV4-2	TRBJ2-3	.	.	CASSQDPTDTQYF	TGTGCCAGCAGCCAAGATCCCACAGATACGCAGTATTTT
TRBV11-3	TRBJ2-1	.	TRBD2	CASSARLAGEVDEQFF	TGTGCCAGCAGCGCCCGACTAGCGGGAGAGGTGGATGAGCAGTTCTTC
TRBV12-5	TRBJ2-7	once	.	CASGLSVTRQYF	TGTGCTAGTGGTTTGTCGGTGACCCGGCAGTACTTC
TRBV27	TRBJ2-6	.	.	CASSLIPNSGANVLTF	TGTGCCAGCAGTTTAATCCCGAACTCTGGGGCCAACGTCCTGACTTTC
TRBV4-2	TRBJ2-6	.	.	CASSQVSGTTGANVLTF	TGTGCCAGCAGCCAAGTAAGCGGGACAACTGGGGCCAACGTCCTGACTTTC
TRBV27	TRBJ2-7	.	TRBD2	CASREQLAGVYEQYF	TGTGCCAGCAGAGAACAACTAGCGGGAGTTTACGAGCAGTACTTC
TRBV6-2/TRBV6-3	TRBJ2-7	.	.	CASSYVGGATEQYF	TGTGCCAGCAGTTACGTTGGAGGGGCTACCGAGCAGTACTTC
TRBV12-3/TRBV12-4	TRBJ2-4	.	.	CATKGLGDIQYF	TGTGCCACCAAAGGATTGGGTGACATTCAGTACTTC
TRBV5-4	TRBJ1-2	.	.	CASSLQGTNYGYTF	TGTGCCAGCAGCCTACAGGGAACGAACTATGGCTACACCTTC
TRBV5-1	TRBJ2-3	.	TRBD1	CASGEGQGTDTQYF	TGCGCCAGCGGGGAAGGACAGGGGACAGATACGCAGTATTTT
TRBV14	TRBJ2-5	.	.	CASSALLEETQYF	TGTGCCAGCAGCGCCCTTCTAGAAGAGACCCAGTACTTC
TRBV7-6	TRBJ1-3	.	TRBD1	CASSTLSDRGDTIYF	TGTGCCAGCAGCACCTTATCGGACAGGGGGGACACCATATATTTT
TRBV7-9	TRBJ2-2	.	.	CASSSQGITGELFF	TGTGCCAGCAGCTCACAGGGTATCACCGGGGAGCTGTTTTTT
TRBV3-1/TRBV3-2	TRBJ2-1	.	.	CASSQQPCYPEQFF	TGTGCCAGCAGCCAACAACCCTGCTATCCTGAGCAGTTCTTC
TRBV9	TRBJ1-1	once	.	CASSVGGRAANTEAFF	TGTGCCAGCAGCGTAGGTGGGCGGGCAGCGAACACTGAAGCTTTCTTT
TRBV2	TRBJ1-5	.	.	CASSDHNSNQPQHF	TGTGCCAGCAGTGACCATAATAGCAATCAGCCCCAGCATTTT
TRBV7-6	TRBJ1-3	.	TRBD1	CASSLFSQGATGNTIYF	TGTGCCAGCAGCTTATTCTCACAGGGGGCGACTGGAAACACCATATATTTT
TRBV7-9	TRBJ2-1	.	.	CASTPPGNIVGEQFF	TGTGCCAGCACCCCCCCGGGTAATATCGTCGGTGAGCAGTTCTTC
TRBV5-1	TRBJ1-1	.	.	CASNLGRGSTEAFF	TGCGCCAGCAATCTTGGAAGGGGGAGCACTGAAGCTTTCTTT
TRBV29-1	TRBJ1-4	few	.	CSVTLGGRREKLFF	TGCAGCGTAACCCTTGGGGGGCGCCGGGAAAAACTGTTTTTT
TRBV10-2	TRBJ1-1	.	TRBD1	CASSEQGPTEAFF	TGCGCCAGCAGTGAACAGGGGCCCACTGAAGCTTTCTTT
TRBV14	TRBJ2-5	.	.	CASSQDVSLRRETQYF	TGTGCCAGCAGCCAAGATGTATCTCTAAGGCGGGAGACCCAGTACTTC
TRBV7-9	TRBJ1-4	.	.	CASSLALDSSEKLFF	TGTGCCAGCAGCTTAGCGTTGGACAGTTCCGAAAAACTGTTTTTT
TRBV27	TRBJ1-6	.	.	CASSKIPSPLHF	TGTGCCAGCAGTAAGATTCCTTCACCCCTCCACTTT
TRBV23-1	TRBJ1-1	.	.	CASSQSRAILFMNTEAFF	TGCGCCAGCAGTCAATCTCGGGCGATCCTTTTCATGAACACTGAAGCTTTCTTT